These T cell receptor beta chains were read from a single sample in a study of blood T cells in healthy people across ages. TCRdb re-derived calls from the 5' RACE reads in MiXCR, one entry per CDR3 protein. The sample contains approximately 760,000 distinct CDR3 sequences, approximately 25% of which appear only once. The sample was also reused in another study, on T cells of mothers and their children.

The specimen sequenced was blood. The receptors were sampled from a boy aged 5-17 years in good health. Each CDR3 is given with its conserved first and last residue. A D gene is named only where the DNA matches it firmly. Expanded clones are given a class, and other clones once, few, many or no size at all.

-	TRBV7-2	-	TRBJ2-3	TGTGCCAGCAGCTTTGTGGTGGGGGGCACAGATACGCAGTATTTT	CASSFVVGGTDTQYF
TRBD2	TRBV13	-	TRBJ2-5	TGTGCTAGCAGCTTAGAGGGACTAGTTCAAGAGACCCAGTACTTC	CASSLEGLVQETQYF
TRBD2	TRBV10-2	few	TRBJ2-1	TGCGCCAGCAGTGAGACCCTCACCGGGACTAGCGACAACAATGAGCAGTTCTTC	CASSETLTGTSDNNEQFF
TRBD1	TRBV24-1	-	TRBJ2-5	TGTGCCACCAGGGGACAGCAAGAGACCCAGTACTTC	CATRGQQETQYF
-	TRBV7-9	few	TRBJ1-6	TGTGCCAGCAGCCCGTGGGATTACCCCTATAATTCACCCCTCCACTTT	CASSPWDYPYNSPLHF
TRBD1	TRBV28	few	TRBJ2-7	TGTGCCAGCAGTTTATCGGGACAGGGAGACGAGCAGTACTTC	CASSLSGQGDEQYF
-	TRBV6-5	-	TRBJ1-1	TGTGCCAGCAGTTACTCGGTCCGGGGGCAAGCTTTCTTT	CASSYSVRGQAFF
-	TRBV20-1	few	TRBJ1-5	TGCAGTGCTAGTTGGTCCCTTAGCAATCAGCCCCAGCATTTT	CSASWSLSNQPQHF
-	TRBV5-4	-	TRBJ2-7	TGTGCCAGCAGCTTTACGGGATCGTTTGACGAGCAGTACTTC	CASSFTGSFDEQYF
TRBD1	TRBV4-1	-	TRBJ1-2	TGCGCCAGCAGCCAAGATCCGATCGGACAGGAGGTTTCTGGCTACACCTTC	CASSQDPIGQEVSGYTF
-	TRBV29-1	-	TRBJ1-5	TGCAGCGTTGAAAATACGGGGCAGCCCCAGCATTTT	CSVENTGQPQHF
-	TRBV20-1	few	TRBJ2-4	TGCAGTGTTGAAGGAGTGTCCAAAAACATTCAGTACTTC	CSVEGVSKNIQYF
TRBD1	TRBV12-3/TRBV12-4	-	TRBJ1-2	TGTGCCAGCAATTTCAGGACAGGGTCTTCTGGCTACACCTTC	CASNFRTGSSGYTF
TRBD1	TRBV7-9	few	TRBJ2-7	TGTGCCAGCAGCCCAAGACAGGGACCTCTCTACGAGCAGTACTTC	CASSPRQGPLYEQYF
TRBD2	TRBV28	-	TRBJ2-7	TGTGTCAGCAGCCTTGAAATCGGGACTAGCGGGAGCTACGAGCAGTACTTC	CVSSLEIGTSGSYEQYF
-	TRBV7-9	few	TRBJ2-7	TGTGCCAGCGGCTCAACAGGGATCGCCTACGAGCAGTACTTC	CASGSTGIAYEQYF
TRBD1	TRBV29-1	few	TRBJ1-2	TGCAGCGTCCAGCGGCAGGGGGCCCATGGCTACACCTTC	CSVQRQGAHGYTF
-	TRBV7-2	-	TRBJ2-5	TGTGCCAGCAGCAATTTGATCCAAGAGACCCAGTACTTC	CASSNLIQETQYF
TRBD2	TRBV7-2	many	TRBJ2-5	TGTGCCAGCAGCTTAGGTGGCGGGGGGGCGGGAGAGACCCAGTACTTC	CASSLGGGGAGETQYF
-	TRBV4-1	few	TRBJ1-1	TGCGCCAGCAGCCAGTTTAGCCTTACTGAAGCTTTCTTT	CASSQFSLTEAFF
-	TRBV2	few	TRBJ2-3	TGTGCCAGCGTCGGGAGCACAGATACGCAGTATTTT	CASVGSTDTQYF
TRBD1	TRBV20-1	many	TRBJ1-5	TGCAGTGCTAACAGGGGTTTCGGTCAGCCCCAGCATTTT	CSANRGFGQPQHF
-	TRBV6-6	-	TRBJ1-5	TGTGCCATTGGACAGCTCAATCAGCCCCAGCATTTT	CAIGQLNQPQHF
-	TRBV10-3	few	TRBJ1-4	TGTGCCATCAGTGAGCAAAGGAATGAAAAACTGTTTTTT	CAISEQRNEKLFF
-	TRBV20-1	few	TRBJ1-2	TGCAGTGCTCCAGGGCCCCTTATAGCTGGCTATGGCTACACCTTC	CSAPGPLIAGYGYTF
TRBD1	TRBV11-2	few	TRBJ1-2	TGTGCCAGCAGCCCCCTACAGGGGAACTATGGCTACACCTTC	CASSPLQGNYGYTF
-	TRBV19	-	TRBJ2-3	TGTGCCAGTAGTATAGATGGGGGAGAAGGTACGCAGTATTTT	CASSIDGGEGTQYF
TRBD2	TRBV7-2	-	TRBJ2-1	TGTGCCAGCAGCATGACTAGCGGGGGGTACAATGAGCAGTTCTTC	CASSMTSGGYNEQFF
-	TRBV12-3/TRBV12-4	-	TRBJ2-1	TGTGCCAGCAGTTTACAGGTTCGGAATGAGCAGTTCTTC	CASSLQVRNEQFF
-	TRBV4-1	many	TRBJ2-7	TGCGCCAGCAGCCAGTACAGGGAGGCCTACGAGCAGTACTTC	CASSQYREAYEQYF
-	TRBV12-3/TRBV12-4	once	TRBJ2-7	TGTGCCAGCACCTATGGGGACGAGCAGTACTTC	CASTYGDEQYF
-	TRBV4-3	-	TRBJ2-1	TGCGCCAGCAAACCCACTAGATTTTCCTACAATGAGCAGTTCTTC	CASKPTRFSYNEQFF
-	TRBV7-9	-	TRBJ1-3	TGTGCCAGCAGCTTATTTCGGGATTTTACAGGAAACACCATATATTTT	CASSLFRDFTGNTIYF
-	TRBV18	-	TRBJ1-2	TGTGCCAGCTCACCCGACGCGAACTATGGCTACACCTTC	CASSPDANYGYTF
TRBD2	TRBV6-5	few	TRBJ2-5	TGTGCCAGCAGTTGGCAGGGACTAGGAAAAGAGACCCAGTACTTC	CASSWQGLGKETQYF
-	TRBV6-2/TRBV6-3	few	TRBJ1-2	TGTGCCAGCAGTGGATTGGGCTATGGCTACACCTTC	CASSGLGYGYTF
TRBD1	TRBV7-2	-	TRBJ1-1	TGTGCCAGCAGCCGCGACAGGGGAGATGCTGCTTTCTTT	CASSRDRGDAAFF
-	TRBV10-3	-	TRBJ1-5	TGTGCCATCAGCCAGGGGCGTTATAGCAATCAGCCCCAGCATTTT	CAISQGRYSNQPQHF
-	TRBV6-2/TRBV6-3	few	TRBJ1-4	TGTGCCAGCAGCCTACAAGTTGAAAAACTGTTTTTT	CASSLQVEKLFF
-	TRBV27	-	TRBJ2-1	TGTGCCAGCGGGTTCCGAGGTTACAATGAGCAGTTCTTC	CASGFRGYNEQFF
TRBD2	TRBV20-1	-	TRBJ2-5	TGCAGTGCTACGGTTCAAGCGGGGGGCCCTACCCAGTACTTC	CSATVQAGGPTQYF
-	TRBV24-1	-	TRBJ2-2	TGTGCCACCGGTCGAGAAAACACCGGGGAGCTGTTTTTT	CATGRENTGELFF
TRBD2	TRBV20-1	-	TRBJ2-1	TGCAGTGCCTTTAGGGCGGGGGTGCAAAACAATGAGCAGTTCTTC	CSAFRAGVQNNEQFF
-	TRBV3-1	few	TRBJ2-7	TGTGCCAGCAGCCGCGGGACAGCCGGCTACGAGCAGTACTTC	CASSRGTAGYEQYF
-	TRBV2	few	TRBJ2-4	TGTGCCAGCAGTGCCCTAGCACAGGCAGCGGCCAAAAACATTCAGTACTTC	CASSALAQAAAKNIQYF
TRBD1	TRBV2	few	TRBJ1-4	TGTGCCAGCGATAAACAGGGGGTTAGGGAAAAACTGTTTTTT	CASDKQGVREKLFF
-	TRBV9	few	TRBJ2-7	TGTGCCAGCAGCGAGGAGTATGGGGAGTACTACGAGCAGTACTTC	CASSEEYGEYYEQYF
TRBD2	TRBV6-1	-	TRBJ2-2	TGTGCCTGCCGTGCGGGGGGGAACACCGGGGAGCTGTTCTTT	CACRAGGNTGELFF
-	TRBV15	-	TRBJ2-5	TGTGCCACCAGCAGAGTGGGGGTAAATGAGCAGTACTTC	CATSRVGVNEQYF
-	TRBV7-9	-	TRBJ2-5	TGTGCCAGCTCGTCCAGGGAAGTGAGCGACCAAGAGACCCAGTACTTC	CASSSREVSDQETQYF
TRBD2	TRBV12-3/TRBV12-4	few	TRBJ2-7	TGTGCCAGCAGTTTAGGCCTAGCGGGAACGACCTACGAGCAGTACTTC	CASSLGLAGTTYEQYF
-	TRBV10-3	-	TRBJ2-1	TGTGCCATCAGTGGTGGGACCCTCAATGAGCAGTTCTTC	CAISGGTLNEQFF
-	TRBV27	few	TRBJ2-7	TGTGCCAGCAGTTATGGGGATGGCCACGAGCAGTACTTC	CASSYGDGHEQYF
TRBD2	TRBV5-1	many	TRBJ2-5	TGCGCCAGCAGCTTGGCGAGCGGGGGGGCGTTGCAAGAGACCCAGTACTTC	CASSLASGGALQETQYF
-	TRBV7-2	-	TRBJ2-5	TGTGCCAGCAGCCGTATGGGCAGGGGTATCGGGGAGACCCAGTACTTC	CASSRMGRGIGETQYF